The text below deals with one T cell receptor (beta chain). Its target is unknown. The record originates from a study of Ad26.COV2.S vaccination and SARS-CoV-2 variants. Findings and limits, study-wide: Total T cell responses may have been underestimated by the TCR breadth and depth analyses. Substantial response breadth was reportedly seen for spike-specific CD8+ and CD4+ T cells after vaccination. Vaccine and placebo recipients had comparable breadth of non-spike TCRs.

The data were produced by immunoSEQ multiplex PCR, yet TCRdb's version contains in-frame clones alone and is incomplete. The sample has approximately 480,000 clones, roughly 85% seen once. Documented treatment: 15 to 20 received Ad26.COV2.S at low or high dose, single or two shots; about 5 received placebo; per-sample allocation not given. At day 63 after the first vaccine or placebo injection, samples were drawn. Boston hosted the donor, who was an adult aged 18-55 years. Trimming pared 8 bases from V and 5 bases from J, leaving 12 bases between. Germline V gene sequence: CDR1 MNHNY, CDR2 SVGAGI (reference sequence). The CDR3 totals 12 residues.

The starting material was peripheral blood, obtained in a trial of Ad26.COV2.S vaccine versus placebo. The rearrangement joins TRBV6-6 to TRBJ1-2; the D gene is possibly TRBD1 (6 bases). This TCR was recovered from a person between 18 and 65 years old who received the Ad26.COV2.S COVID-19 vaccine or a placebo. The CDR3 coding sequence is TGTGCCAGCCACGGGGGGGCATATGGCTACACCTTC. Protein: CASHGGAYGYTF.